Sequencing of this TCR beta chain was carried out in a study of cytomegalovirus exposure and HLA in healthy donors. Study background: Findings of an earlier analysis included roughly 110 million unique TCR beta sequences from roughly 190 million T cells. Findings of the study overall: One variant, a missense change in DCLRE1C, was linked in a later analysis to TCR beta V- and J-gene trimming. It was approximately 150 TCR beta chains that were listed as cytomegalovirus-associated. Near-uniform donor sequencing depth was presumed by presence/absence analyses.

Remarks on this clone: Its matching antigen is unknown.

Trimming removed 7 bases from V and 1 base from J; junction bases left unmatched: 5. In germline, CDR1 is SGDLS, CDR2 YYNGEE. This CDR3 spans 14 amino acids. Researchers ran the PCR with 60 Vbeta and 13 Jbeta primers. TCRdb's copy holds only in-frame clones and misses some; the assay was immunoSEQ multiplex PCR. The sample records 95,000 to 150,000 clones, 75% to 90% being singletons. The receptor was derived from a man aged 25-45 years in good health and CMV-seropositive. The specimen was PBMCs. The chain has TRBV9 and TRBJ2-1, with 7 bases identical to TRBD2. CDR3 in amino acids: CASDGGISYNEQFF. CDR3 bases: TGTGCCAGCGACGGGGGGATTTCCTACAATGAGCAGTTCTTC.